This T cell receptor (beta chain) was documented in a study of OX40 agonist ivuxolimab in advanced cancers. TCRdb's copy holds only in-frame clones and misses some; the assay was immunoSEQ multiplex PCR. The table includes about 61,000 clones, 86% detected once. Regarding this clone: Its antigen is still unknown.

Study-wide results and caveats: Antigen specificity was not determined for the expanded peripheral T cells.

The clonotype comes from an adult with an advanced solid tumor such as melanoma, head and neck, liver or kidney cancer. The input for sequencing was CD4+ or CD8+ T cells sorted from blood, taken in a trial of the OX40 agonist ivuxolimab.

The CDR3 is CASRQTRTGDEKLFF. The CDR3 DNA sequence: TGTGCCAGCAGACAGACCCGCACGGGGGATGAAAAACTGTTTTTT. The rearrangement links TRBV2 to TRBJ1-4; weak D call: TRBD1 (5 bases). CDR3 length equals 15 residues. Germline V lookup: CDR1 SNHLY, CDR2 FYNNEI. The V and J ends lost 6 bases and 6 bases respectively, with 17 bases between them.